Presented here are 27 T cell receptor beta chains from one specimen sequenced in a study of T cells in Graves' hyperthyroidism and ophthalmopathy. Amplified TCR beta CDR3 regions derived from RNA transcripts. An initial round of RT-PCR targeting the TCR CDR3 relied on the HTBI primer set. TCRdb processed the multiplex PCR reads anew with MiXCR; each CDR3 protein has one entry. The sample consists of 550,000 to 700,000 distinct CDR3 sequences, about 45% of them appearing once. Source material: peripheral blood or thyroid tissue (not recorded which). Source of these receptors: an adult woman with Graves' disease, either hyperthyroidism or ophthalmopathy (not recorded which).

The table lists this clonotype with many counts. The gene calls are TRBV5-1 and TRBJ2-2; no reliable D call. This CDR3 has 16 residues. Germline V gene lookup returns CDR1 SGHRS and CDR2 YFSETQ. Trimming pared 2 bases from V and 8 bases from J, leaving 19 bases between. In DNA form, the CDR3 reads TGCGCCAGCAGCTTCGAGGATACCACCGGGTTTGGGGAGCTGTTTTTT. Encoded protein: CASSFEDTTGFGELFF.

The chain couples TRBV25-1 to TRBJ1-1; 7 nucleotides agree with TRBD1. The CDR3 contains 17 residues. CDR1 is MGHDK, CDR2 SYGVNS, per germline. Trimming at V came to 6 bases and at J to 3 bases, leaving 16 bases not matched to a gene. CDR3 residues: CASSVAGTDGGYTEAFF. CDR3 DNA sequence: TGTGCCAGCAGCGTTGCGGGGACAGACGGAGGGTACACTGAAGCTTTCTTT.

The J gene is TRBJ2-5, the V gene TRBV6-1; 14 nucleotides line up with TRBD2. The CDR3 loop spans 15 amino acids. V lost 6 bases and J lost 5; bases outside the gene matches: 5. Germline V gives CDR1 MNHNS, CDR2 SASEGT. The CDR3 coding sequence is TGTGCCAGCAGGGGACTAGCGGGAGAGGGTGAGACCCAGTACTTC. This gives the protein CASRGLAGEGETQYF.

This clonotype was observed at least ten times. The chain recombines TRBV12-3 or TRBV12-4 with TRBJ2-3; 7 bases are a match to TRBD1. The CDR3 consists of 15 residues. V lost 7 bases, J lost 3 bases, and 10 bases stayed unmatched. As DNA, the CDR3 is TGTGCCAGCACCTTTTCGGCAGGGGGTACAGATACGCAGTATTTT. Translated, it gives CASTFSAGGTDTQYF.

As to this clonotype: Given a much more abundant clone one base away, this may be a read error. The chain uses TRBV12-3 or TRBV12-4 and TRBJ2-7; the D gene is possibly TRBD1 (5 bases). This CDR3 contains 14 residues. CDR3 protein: CASSLGGGAYGQYF. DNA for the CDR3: TGTGCCAGCAGTTTAGGGGGCGGTGCCTACGGGCAGTACTTC.

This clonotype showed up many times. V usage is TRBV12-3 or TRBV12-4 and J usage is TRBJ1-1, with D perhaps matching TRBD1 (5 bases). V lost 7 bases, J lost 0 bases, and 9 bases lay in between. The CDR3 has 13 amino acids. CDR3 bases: TGTGCCAGCAAGCAGACAGTGAACACTGAAGCTTTCTTT. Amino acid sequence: CASKQTVNTEAFF.

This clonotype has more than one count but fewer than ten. Here the CDR3 reads CASSSDRLAPLHF. The CDR3 nucleotides read TGTGCCAGCAGTTCGGACAGGCTGGCACCCCTCCACTTT. The chain has TRBV7-9 and TRBJ1-6; 7 nucleotides line up with TRBD1. J was trimmed by 11 bases and V by 6 bases; bases with no gene match: 7. Germline-derived CDR1 and CDR2 are SEHNR and FQNEAQ (reference sequence). The CDR3 covers 13 residues.

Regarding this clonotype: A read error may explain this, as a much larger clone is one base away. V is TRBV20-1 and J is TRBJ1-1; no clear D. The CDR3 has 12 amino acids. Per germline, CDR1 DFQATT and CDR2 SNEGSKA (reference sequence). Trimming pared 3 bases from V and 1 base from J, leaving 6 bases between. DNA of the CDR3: TGCAGTGCTAGCGTACAGAACACTGAAGCTTTCTTT. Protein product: CSASVQNTEAFF.

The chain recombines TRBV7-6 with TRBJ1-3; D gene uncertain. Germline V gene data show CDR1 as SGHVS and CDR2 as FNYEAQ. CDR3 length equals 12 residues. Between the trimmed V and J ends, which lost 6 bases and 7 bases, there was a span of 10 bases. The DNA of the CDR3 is TGTGCCAGCAGAGCGCCTCCCAACACCATATATTTT. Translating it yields CASRAPPNTIYF.

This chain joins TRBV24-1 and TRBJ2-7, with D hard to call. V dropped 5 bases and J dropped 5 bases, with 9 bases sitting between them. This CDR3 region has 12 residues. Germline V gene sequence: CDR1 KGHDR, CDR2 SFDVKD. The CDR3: CATSGYSHEQYF. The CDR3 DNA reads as TGTGCCACCAGTGGCTATAGTCACGAGCAGTACTTC.

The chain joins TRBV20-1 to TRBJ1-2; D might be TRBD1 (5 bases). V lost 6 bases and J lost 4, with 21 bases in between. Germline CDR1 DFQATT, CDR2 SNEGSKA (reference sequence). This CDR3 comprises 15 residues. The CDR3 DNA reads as TGCAGTGCCCCAACCGCAAGTGGGGCGGGCTATGGCTACACCTTC. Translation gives CSAPTASGAGYGYTF.

The CDR3 is CASNDQGAGAFF. As DNA, the CDR3 is TGTGCCAGCAACGATCAGGGGGCTGGAGCTTTCTTT. The chain joins TRBV12-3 or TRBV12-4 to TRBJ1-1; TRBD1 matches at 8 bases. V gave up 7 bases and J gave up 10 bases; unmatched junction bases: 8. CDR3 size: 12 residues.

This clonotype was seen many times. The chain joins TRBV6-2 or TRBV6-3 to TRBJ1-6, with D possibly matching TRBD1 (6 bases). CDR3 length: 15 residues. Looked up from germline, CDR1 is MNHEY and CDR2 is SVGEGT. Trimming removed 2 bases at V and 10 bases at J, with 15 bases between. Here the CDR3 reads CASSYLVQGGSPLHF. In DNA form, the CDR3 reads TGTGCCAGCAGTTACCTCGTACAGGGAGGCTCACCCCTCCACTTT.

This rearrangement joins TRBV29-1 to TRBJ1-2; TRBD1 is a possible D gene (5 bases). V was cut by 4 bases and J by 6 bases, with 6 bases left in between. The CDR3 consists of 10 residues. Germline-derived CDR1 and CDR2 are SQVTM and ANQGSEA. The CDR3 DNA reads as TGCAGCGTTGGGGACGATGGCTACACCTTC. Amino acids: CSVGDDGYTF.

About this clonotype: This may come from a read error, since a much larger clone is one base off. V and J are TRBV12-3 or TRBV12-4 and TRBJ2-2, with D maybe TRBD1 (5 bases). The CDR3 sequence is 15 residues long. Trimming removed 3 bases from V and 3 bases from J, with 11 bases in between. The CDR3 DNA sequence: TGTGCCAGCAGTTTTGGGAAAGGGGACACCGGGGAGCTGTTTTTT. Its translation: CASSFGKGDTGELFF.

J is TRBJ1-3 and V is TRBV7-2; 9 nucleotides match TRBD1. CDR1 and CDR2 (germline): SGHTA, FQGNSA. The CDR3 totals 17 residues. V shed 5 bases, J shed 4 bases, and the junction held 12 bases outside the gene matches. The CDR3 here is CASSPYTGTGNGNTIYF. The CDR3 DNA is TGTGCCAGCAGCCCTTACACCGGGACAGGGAACGGAAACACCATATATTTT.

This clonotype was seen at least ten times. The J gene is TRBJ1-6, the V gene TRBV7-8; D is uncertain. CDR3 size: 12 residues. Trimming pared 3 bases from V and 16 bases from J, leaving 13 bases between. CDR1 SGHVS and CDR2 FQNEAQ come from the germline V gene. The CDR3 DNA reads TGTGCCAGCAGCTTGGCCAGGCAATCTCTCCACTTT. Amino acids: CASSLARQSLHF.

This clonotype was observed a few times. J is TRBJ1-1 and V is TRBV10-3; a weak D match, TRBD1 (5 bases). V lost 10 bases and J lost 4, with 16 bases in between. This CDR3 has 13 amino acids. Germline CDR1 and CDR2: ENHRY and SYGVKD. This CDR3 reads CASSLSGPTEAFF. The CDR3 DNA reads TGTGCCAGCAGCTTATCAGGGCCCACTGAAGCTTTCTTT.

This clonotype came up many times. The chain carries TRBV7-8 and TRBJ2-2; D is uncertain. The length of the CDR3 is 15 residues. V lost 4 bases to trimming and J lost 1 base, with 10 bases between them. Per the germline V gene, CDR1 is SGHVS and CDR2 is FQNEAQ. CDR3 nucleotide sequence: TGTGCCAGCAGCTCCCGACGGATGAACACCGGGGAGCTGTTTTTT. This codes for CASSSRRMNTGELFF.

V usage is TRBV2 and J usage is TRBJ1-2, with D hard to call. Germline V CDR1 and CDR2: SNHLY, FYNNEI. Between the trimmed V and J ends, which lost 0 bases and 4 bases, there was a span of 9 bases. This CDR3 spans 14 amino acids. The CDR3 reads CASSEAQWGYGYTF. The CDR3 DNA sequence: TGTGCCAGCAGTGAAGCACAGTGGGGCTATGGCTACACCTTC.

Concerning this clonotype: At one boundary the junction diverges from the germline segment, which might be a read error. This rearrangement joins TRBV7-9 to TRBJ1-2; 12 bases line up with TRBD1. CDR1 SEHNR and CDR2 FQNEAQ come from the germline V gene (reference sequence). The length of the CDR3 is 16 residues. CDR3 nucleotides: TGTGCCAGCAGCCGAATCGTTGGGACAGGGGGCTATGGCCACACCTTC. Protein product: CASSRIVGTGGYGHTF.

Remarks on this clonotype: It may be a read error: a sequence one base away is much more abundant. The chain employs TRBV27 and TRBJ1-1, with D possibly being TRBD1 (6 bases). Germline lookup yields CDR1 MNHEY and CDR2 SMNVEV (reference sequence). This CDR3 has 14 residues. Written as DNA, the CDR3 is TGTGCCAGCAATCCGACAGGCATGAACGCTGAAGCTTTCTTT. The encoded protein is CASNPTGMNAEAFF.

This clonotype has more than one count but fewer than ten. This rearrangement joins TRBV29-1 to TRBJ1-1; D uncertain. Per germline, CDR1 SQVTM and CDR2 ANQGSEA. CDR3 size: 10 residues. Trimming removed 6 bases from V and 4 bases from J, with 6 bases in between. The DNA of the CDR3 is TGCAGCGTGGCTGTCACTGAAGCTTTCTTT. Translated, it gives CSVAVTEAFF.

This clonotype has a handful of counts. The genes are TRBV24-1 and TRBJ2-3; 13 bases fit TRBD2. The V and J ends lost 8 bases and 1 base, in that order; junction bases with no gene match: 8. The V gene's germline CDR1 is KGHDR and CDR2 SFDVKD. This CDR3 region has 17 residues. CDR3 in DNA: TGTGCCACCAATACTAGCGGGAGGGAGAACGGCACAGATACGCAGTATTTT. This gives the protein CATNTSGRENGTDTQYF.

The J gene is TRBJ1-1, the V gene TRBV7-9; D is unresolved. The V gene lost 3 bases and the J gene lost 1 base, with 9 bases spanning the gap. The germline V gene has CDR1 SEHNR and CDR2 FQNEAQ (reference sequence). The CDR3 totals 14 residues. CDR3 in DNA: TGTGCCAGCAGCTTCTGGAGTCAGAACACTGAAGCTTTCTTT. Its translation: CASSFWSQNTEAFF.

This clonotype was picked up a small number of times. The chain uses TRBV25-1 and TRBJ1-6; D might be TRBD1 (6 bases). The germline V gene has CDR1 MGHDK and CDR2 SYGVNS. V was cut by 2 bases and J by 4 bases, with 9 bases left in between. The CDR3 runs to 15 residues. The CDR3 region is CASSEPTGYNSPLHF. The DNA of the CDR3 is TGTGCCAGCAGTGAACCCACAGGGTATAATTCACCCCTCCACTTT. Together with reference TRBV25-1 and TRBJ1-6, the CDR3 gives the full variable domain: EADIYQTPRYLVIGTGKKITLECSQTMGHDKMYWYQQDPGMELHLIHYSYGVNSTEKGDLSSESTVSRIRTEHFPLTLESARPSHTSQYLCASSEPTGYNSPLHFGNGTRLTVT.

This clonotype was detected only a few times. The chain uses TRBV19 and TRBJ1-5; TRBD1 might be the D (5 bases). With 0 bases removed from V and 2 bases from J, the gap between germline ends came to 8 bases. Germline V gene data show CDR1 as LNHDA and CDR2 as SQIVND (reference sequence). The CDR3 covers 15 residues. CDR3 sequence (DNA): TGTGCCAGTAGTATAGACAGGGCGGGCAATCAGCCCCAGCATTTT. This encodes CASSIDRAGNQPQHF.